The T cell receptor beta chain under discussion was sequenced for a study of T cell repertoires in cytomegalovirus infection. This CDR3 has 15 amino acids. Trimming took off 4 bases at V and 4 bases at J, with 14 bases between the two ends. The germline V gene encodes CDR1 MNHEY and CDR2 SMNVEV (reference sequence). TCRdb analysed the reads with MiXCR anew, one entry per CDR3 protein. There are more than 400,000 distinct CDR3 sequences in the sample; about a quarter occur only once, and 13% lies in the top ten. Sequenced input: PBMCs. This chain joins TRBV27 and TRBJ2-1; D is ambiguous. The receptor was derived from a human donor in good health (CMV status not recorded). Some clones in this sample may be carry-over from other donors' samples. The CDR3 coding sequence is TGTGCCAGCAGTTCATACGGAACGCGTTACAATGAGCAGTTCTTC. It yields the protein CASSSYGTRYNEQFF.